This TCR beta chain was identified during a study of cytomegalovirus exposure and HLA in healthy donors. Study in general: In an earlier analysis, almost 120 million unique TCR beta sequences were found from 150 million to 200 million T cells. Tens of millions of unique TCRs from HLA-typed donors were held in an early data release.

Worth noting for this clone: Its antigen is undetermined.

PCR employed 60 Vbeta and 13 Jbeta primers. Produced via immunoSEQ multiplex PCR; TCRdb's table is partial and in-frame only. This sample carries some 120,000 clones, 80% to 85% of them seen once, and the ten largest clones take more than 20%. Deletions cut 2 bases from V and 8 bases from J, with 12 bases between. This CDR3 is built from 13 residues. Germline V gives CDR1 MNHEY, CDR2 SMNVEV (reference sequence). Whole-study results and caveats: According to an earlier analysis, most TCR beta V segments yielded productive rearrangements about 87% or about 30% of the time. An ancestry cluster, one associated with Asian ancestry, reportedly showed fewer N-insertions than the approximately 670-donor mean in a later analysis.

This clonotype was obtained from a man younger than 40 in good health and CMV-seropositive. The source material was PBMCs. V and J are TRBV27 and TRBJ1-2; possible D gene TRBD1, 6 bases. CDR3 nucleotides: TGTGCCAGCAGTTTAGGAGGGGGGGAGGGCTACACCTTC. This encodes CASSLGGGEGYTF.